This T cell receptor beta chain was captured in a study of CD8+ T cells in alopecia areata. At the level of the study: People stayed on tofacitinib for 6 to 18 months, then stopped the drug for 6 months. Overall study findings and caveats: Besides other cells, scalp samples also yield sequences of resident alphabeta T cells from normal skin.

Sequencing templates came from extracted RNA that was reverse transcribed into cDNA. The protocol was immunoSEQ multiplex PCR, while the TCRdb copy is restricted to in-frame clones and leaves out a portion. The repertoire holds about 150,000 clones, 45% to 60% seen once, with approximately 20% in the top ten. Comment on this clone: No antigen is known for it.

The CDR3 loop spans 16 amino acids. V dropped 0 bases and J dropped 0; count of bases not matched to a gene: 5. Germline V CDR1 and CDR2: MNHEY, SMNVEV (reference sequence). The source is a human donor with alopecia areata. This material consisted of CD8+ T cells sorted from blood, taken at week 0. The genes are TRBV27 and TRBJ2-7; TRBD1 matches at 7 bases. CDR3 coding DNA: TGTGCCAGCAGTTTATCCTTGGGGGACAGCTCCTACGAGCAGTACTTC. Translation: CASSLSLGDSSYEQYF.